This T cell receptor (beta chain) appears in the sequencing data of a study of T cell responses to AZD1222 COVID-19 vaccine. Study-level findings and limits: Mapped onto spike, vaccine-associated CD4 TCRs spanned it and were dominant at 160-218 and 743-854.

Germline V gene data show CDR1 as SGHRS and CDR2 as YFSETQ. V gave up 3 bases and J gave up 4 bases; unmatched junction bases: 15. The CDR3 covers 19 residues. Profiling relied on immunoSEQ multiplex PCR, and the TCRdb table lists in-frame clones only, not all of them. Seen here are roughly 43,000 clones, around three quarters observed once, and the top ten hold about a fifth. With regard to this clone: Antigen: not known.

The source is an adult who received the MenACWY meningococcal vaccine as a control. The sample in question was peripheral blood, obtained 28 days after the second dose of the MenACWY control vaccine. The V call is TRBV5-1, the J call TRBJ2-4, with 11 nucleotides matching TRBD2. As DNA, the CDR3 is TGCGCCAGCAGCTCCGGCCTCCCCTCTAGCGGGGGGCGGAAAAACATTCAGTACTTC. Protein product: CASSSGLPSSGGRKNIQYF. Using reference TRBV5-1 and TRBJ2-4 for the parts outside the CDR3, the full variable domain is KAGVTQTPRYLIKTRGQQVTLSCSPISGHRSVSWYQQTPGQGLQFLFEYFSETQRNKGNFPGRFSGRQFSNSRSEMNVSTLELGDSALYLCASSSGLPSSGGRKNIQYFGAGTRLSVL.